This T cell receptor (beta chain) emerged from a study of identical twins. Findings and caveats of the study: Cord blood beta clonotypes present at high abundance carried fewer insertions; no such pattern appeared in memory repertoires. Twin-shared out-of-frame alpha sequences showed excess low generation probability.

Only a few counts were recorded for this clonotype. Its antigen remains unidentified. CDR1 SQVTM and CDR2 ANQGSEA come from the germline V gene. Unmatched junction bases numbered 7, after V lost 7 bases and J lost 4 bases. This CDR3 spans 12 amino acids. Template switching (which added a universal primer site) was used, and cDNA carried unique molecular identifiers. MiXCR, run by TCRdb on the 5' RACE reads, gives a single entry per CDR3 protein. The sample includes about 220,000 distinct CDR3 sequences, around 6.9% of them seen just once. All of the donors were Caucasians in good health. The sample was also reused in another study, on yellow fever vaccine responses in identical twins.

The sample taken for sequencing was memory (CD45RO+) T cells sorted from blood. The TCR originated in a woman between 18 and 30 years old in good health. V and J are TRBV29-1 and TRBJ2-7; 7 nucleotides match TRBD2. CDR3 residues: CSARRGEYEQYF. The CDR3 DNA reads as TGCAGCGCCCGACGGGGGGAATACGAGCAGTACTTC.